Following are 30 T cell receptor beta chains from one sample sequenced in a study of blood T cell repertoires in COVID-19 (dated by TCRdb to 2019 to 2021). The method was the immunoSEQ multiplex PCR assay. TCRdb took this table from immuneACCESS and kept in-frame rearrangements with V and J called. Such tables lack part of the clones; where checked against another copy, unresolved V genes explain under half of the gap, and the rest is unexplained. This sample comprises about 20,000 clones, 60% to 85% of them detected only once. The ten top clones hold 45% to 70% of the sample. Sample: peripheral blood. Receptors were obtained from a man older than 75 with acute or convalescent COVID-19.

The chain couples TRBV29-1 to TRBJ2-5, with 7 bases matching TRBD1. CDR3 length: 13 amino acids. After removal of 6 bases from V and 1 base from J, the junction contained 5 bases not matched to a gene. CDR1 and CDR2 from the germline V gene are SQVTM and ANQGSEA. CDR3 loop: CSVKTGLQETQYF. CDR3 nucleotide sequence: TGCAGCGTCAAGACAGGGCTCCAAGAGACCCAGTACTTC.

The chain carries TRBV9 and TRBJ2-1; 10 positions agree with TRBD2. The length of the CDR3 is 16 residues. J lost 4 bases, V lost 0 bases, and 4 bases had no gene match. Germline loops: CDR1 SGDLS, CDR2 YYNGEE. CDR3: CASSVATSGSYNEQFF. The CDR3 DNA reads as TGTGCCAGCAGCGTAGCGACTAGCGGGTCTTACAATGAGCAGTTCTTC.

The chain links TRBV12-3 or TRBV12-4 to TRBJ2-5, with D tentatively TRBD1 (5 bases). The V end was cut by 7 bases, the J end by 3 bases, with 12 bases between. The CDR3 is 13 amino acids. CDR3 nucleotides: TGTGCCAGCAAAAAGGGGATGAAAGAGACCCAGTACTTC. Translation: CASKKGMKETQYF.

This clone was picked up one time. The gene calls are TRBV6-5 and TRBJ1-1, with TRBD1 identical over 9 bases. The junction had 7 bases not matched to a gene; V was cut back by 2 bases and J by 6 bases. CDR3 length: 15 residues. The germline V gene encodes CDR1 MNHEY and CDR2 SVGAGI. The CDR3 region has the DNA TGTGCCAGCAGTTACGGGGGACAGGGTTCCCCTGAAGCTTTCTTT. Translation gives CASSYGGQGSPEAFF.

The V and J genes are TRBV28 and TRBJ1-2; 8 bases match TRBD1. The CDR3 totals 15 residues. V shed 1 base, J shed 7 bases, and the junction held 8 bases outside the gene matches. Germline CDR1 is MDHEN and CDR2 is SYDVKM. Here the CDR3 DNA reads TGTGCCAGCAGTTTATCTAGGCAGGGGGCTGGTGGCTACACCTTC. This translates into CASSLSRQGAGGYTF.

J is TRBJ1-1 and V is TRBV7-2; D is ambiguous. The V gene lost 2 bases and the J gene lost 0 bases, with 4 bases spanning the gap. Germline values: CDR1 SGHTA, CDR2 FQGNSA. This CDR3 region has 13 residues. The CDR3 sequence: CASSLTLNTEAFF. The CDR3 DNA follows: TGTGCCAGCAGCTTAACTTTGAACACTGAAGCTTTCTTT.

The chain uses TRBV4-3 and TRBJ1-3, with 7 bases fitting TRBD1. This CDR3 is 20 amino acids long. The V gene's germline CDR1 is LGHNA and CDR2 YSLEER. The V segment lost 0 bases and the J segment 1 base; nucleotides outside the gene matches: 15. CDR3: CASSQDRRSAGGSSGNTIYF. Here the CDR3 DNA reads TGCGCCAGCAGCCAAGATAGAAGGTCGGCAGGGGGTTCTTCTGGAAACACCATATATTTT.

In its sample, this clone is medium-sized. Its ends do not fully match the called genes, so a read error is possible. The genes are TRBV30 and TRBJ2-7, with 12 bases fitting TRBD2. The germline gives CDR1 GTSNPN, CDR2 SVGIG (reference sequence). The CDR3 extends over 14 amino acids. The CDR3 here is CAWSVAGTSGPGVF. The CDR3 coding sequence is TGTGCCTGGAGTGTGGCGGGGACTAGCGGGCCGGGGGTCTTC.

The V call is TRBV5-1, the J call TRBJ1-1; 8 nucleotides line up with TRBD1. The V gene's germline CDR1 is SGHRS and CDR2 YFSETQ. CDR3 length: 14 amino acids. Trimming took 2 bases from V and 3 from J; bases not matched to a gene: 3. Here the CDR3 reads CASSLQGEYTEAFF. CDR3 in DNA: TGCGCCAGCAGCTTACAGGGGGAGTACACTGAAGCTTTCTTT.

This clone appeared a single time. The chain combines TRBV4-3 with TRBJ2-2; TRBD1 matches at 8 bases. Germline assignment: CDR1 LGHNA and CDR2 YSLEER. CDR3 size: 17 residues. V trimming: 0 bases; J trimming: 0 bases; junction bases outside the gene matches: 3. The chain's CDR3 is CASSQDPQGANTGELFF. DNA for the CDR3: TGCGCCAGCAGCCAAGACCCACAGGGGGCGAACACCGGGGAGCTGTTTTTT.

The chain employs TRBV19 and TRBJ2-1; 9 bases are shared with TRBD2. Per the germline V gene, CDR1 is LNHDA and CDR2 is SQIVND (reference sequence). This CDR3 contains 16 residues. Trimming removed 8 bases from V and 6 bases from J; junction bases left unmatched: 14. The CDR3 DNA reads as TGTGCCAGTGCCGATCTCTTGACTAGCGGCCGCAATGAGCAGTTCTTC. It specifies CASADLLTSGRNEQFF.

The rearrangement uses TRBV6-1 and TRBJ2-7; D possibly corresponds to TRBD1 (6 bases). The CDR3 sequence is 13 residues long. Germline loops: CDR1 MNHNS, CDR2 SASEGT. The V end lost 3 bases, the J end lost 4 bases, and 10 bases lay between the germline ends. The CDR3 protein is CASSDGQPYEQYV. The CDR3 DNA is TGTGCCAGCAGTGATGGACAGCCATACGAGCAGTACGTC.

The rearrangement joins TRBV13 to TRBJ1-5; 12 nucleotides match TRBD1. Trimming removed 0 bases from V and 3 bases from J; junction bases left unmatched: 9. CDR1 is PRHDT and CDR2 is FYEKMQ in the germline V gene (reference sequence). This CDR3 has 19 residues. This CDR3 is CASSLGAIGTGGLNQPQHF. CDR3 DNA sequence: TGTGCCAGCAGCTTAGGCGCGATCGGGACAGGGGGCCTCAATCAGCCCCAGCATTTT.

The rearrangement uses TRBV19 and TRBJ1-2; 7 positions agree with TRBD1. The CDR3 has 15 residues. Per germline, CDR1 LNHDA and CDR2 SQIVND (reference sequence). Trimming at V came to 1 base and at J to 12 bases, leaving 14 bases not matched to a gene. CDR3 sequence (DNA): TGTGCCAGTAGTATAGCCCCGGGACAGTACGCCGGAGACACCTTC. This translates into CASSIAPGQYAGDTF.

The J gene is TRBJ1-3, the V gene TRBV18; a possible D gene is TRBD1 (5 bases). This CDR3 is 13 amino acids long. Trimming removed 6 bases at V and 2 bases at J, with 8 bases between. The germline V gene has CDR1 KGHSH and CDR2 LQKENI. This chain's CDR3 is CASSQQAGNTIYF. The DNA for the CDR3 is TGTGCCAGCTCGCAACAGGCTGGAAACACCATATATTTT. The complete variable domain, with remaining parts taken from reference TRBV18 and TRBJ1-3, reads NAGVMQNPRHLVRRRGQEARLRCSPMKGHSHVYWYRQLPEEGLKFMVYLQKENIIDESGMPKERFSAEFPKEGPSILRIQQVVRGDSAAYFCASSQQAGNTIYFGEGSWLTVV.

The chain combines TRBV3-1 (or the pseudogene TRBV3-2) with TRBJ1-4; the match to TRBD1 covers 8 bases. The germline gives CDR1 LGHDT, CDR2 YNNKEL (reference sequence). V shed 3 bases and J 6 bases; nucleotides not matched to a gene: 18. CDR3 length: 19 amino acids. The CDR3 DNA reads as TGTGCCAGCAGCCACCGACAGGGGAGCAAGAATTCGGCGTATGAAAAACTGTTTTTT. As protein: CASSHRQGSKNSAYEKLFF.

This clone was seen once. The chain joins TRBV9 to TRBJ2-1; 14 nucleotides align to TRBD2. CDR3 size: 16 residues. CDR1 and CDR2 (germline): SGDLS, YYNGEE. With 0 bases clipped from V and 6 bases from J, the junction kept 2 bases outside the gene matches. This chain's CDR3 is CASSVEGTSGSNEQFF. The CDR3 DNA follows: TGTGCCAGCAGCGTAGAGGGGACTAGCGGGAGCAATGAGCAGTTCTTC. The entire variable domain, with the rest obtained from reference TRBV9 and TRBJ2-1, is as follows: DSGVTQTPKHLITATGQRVTLRCSPRSGDLSVYWYQQSLDQGLQFLIQYYNGEERAKGNILERFSAQQFPDLHSELNLSSLELGDSALYFCASSVEGTSGSNEQFFGPGTRLTVL.

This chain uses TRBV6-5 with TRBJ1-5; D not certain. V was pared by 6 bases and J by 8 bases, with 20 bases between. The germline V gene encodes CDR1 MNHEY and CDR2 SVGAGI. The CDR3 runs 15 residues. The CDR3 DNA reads TGTGCCAGCAGACTATCCTCGACCGCGACGGAGCCCCAGCATTTT. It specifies CASRLSSTATEPQHF.

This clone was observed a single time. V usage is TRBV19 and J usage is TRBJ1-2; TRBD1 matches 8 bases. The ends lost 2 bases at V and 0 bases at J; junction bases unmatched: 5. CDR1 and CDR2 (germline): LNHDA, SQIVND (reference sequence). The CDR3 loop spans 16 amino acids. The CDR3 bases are TGTGCCAGTAGTATAACCTGGACAGGGTCTAACTATGGCTACACCTTC. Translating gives CASSITWTGSNYGYTF.

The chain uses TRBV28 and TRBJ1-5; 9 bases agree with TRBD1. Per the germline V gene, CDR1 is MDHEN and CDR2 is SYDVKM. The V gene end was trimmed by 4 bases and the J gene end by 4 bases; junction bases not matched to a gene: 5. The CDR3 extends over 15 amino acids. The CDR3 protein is CASSSGQGGNQPQHF. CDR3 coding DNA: TGTGCCAGCAGTTCGGGACAGGGAGGTAATCAGCCCCAGCATTTT.

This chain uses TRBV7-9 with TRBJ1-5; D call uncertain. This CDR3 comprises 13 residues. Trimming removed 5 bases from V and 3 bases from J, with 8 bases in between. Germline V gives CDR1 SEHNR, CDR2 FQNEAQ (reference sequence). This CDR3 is CASSPRVNQPQHF. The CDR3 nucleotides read TGTGCCAGCAGCCCCCGGGTCAATCAGCCCCAGCATTTT. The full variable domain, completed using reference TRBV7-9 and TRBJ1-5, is DTGVSQNPRHKITKRGQNVTFRCDPISEHNRLYWYRQTLGQGPEFLTYFQNEAQLEKSRLLSDRFSAERPKGSFSTLEIQRTEQGDSAMYLCASSPRVNQPQHFGDGTRLSIL.

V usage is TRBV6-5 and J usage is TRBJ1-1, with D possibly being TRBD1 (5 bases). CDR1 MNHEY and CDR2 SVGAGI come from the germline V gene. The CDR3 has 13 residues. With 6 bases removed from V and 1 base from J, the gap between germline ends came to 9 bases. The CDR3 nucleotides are TGTGCCAGCAGCGGGCAGGGGAACACTGAAGCTTTCTTT. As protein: CASSGQGNTEAFF.

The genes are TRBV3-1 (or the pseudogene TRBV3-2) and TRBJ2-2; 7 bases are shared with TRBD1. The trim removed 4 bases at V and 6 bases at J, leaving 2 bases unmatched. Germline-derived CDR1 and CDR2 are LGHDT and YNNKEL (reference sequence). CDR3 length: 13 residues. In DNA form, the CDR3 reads TGTGCCAGCAGCCTAGACAGGGCCGGGGAGCTGTTTTTT. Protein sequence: CASSLDRAGELFF.

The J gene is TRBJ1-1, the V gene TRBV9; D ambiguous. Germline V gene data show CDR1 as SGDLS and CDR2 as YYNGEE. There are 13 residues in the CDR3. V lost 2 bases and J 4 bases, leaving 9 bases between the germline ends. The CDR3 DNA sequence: TGTGCCAGCAGCGTTGGCCTCGTCACTGAAGCTTTCTTT. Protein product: CASSVGLVTEAFF. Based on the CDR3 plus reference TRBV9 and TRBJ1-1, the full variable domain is DSGVTQTPKHLITATGQRVTLRCSPRSGDLSVYWYQQSLDQGLQFLIQYYNGEERAKGNILERFSAQQFPDLHSELNLSSLELGDSALYFCASSVGLVTEAFFGQGTRLTVV.

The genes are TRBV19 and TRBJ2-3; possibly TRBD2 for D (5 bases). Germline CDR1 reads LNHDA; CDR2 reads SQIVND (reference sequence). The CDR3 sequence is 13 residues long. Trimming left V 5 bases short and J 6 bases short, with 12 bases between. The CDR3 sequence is CASSATSSDTQYF. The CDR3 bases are TGTGCCAGTAGTGCCACTAGTTCCGATACGCAGTATTTT.

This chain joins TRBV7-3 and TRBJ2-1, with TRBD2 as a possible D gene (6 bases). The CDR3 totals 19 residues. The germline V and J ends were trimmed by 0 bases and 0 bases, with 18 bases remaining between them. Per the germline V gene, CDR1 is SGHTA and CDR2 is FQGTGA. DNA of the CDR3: TGTGCCAGCAGCTTAACGCCCAGCGGGTCCCCCTTCTCCTACAATGAGCAGTTCTTC. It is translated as CASSLTPSGSPFSYNEQFF. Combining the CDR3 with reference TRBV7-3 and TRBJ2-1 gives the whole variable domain GAGVSQTPSNKVTEKGKYVELRCDPISGHTALYWYRQSLGQGPEFLIYFQGTGAADDSGLPNDRFFAVRPEGSVSTLKIQRTERGDSAVYLCASSLTPSGSPFSYNEQFFGPGTRLTVL.

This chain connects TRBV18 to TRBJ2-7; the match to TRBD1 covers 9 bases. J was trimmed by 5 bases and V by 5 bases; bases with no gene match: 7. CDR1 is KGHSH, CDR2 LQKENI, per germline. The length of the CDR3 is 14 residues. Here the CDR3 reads CASSKGQGSDEQYF. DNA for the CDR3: TGTGCCAGCTCAAAAGGACAGGGGTCCGACGAGCAGTACTTC.

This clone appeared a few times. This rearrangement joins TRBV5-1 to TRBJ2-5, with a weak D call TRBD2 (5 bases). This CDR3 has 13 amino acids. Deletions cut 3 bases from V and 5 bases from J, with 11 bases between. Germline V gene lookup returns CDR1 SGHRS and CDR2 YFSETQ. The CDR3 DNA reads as TGCGCCAGCAGCTCGGGGAAGTGGGAGACCCAGTACTTC. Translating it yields CASSSGKWETQYF.

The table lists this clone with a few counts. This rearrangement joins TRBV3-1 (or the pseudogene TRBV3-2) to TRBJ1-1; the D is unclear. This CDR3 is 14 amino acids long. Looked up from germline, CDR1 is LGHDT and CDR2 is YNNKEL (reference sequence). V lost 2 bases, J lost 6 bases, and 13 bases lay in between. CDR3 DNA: TGTGCCAGCAGCCAAAAATCGGGTTTCGCTGAAGCTTTCTTT. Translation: CASSQKSGFAEAFF.

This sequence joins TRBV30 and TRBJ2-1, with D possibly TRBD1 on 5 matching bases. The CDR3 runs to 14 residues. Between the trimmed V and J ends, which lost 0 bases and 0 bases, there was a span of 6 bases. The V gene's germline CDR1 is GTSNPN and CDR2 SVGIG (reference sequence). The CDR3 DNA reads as TGTGCCTGGAGTGTAGGGGACTCCTACAATGAGCAGTTCTTC. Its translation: CAWSVGDSYNEQFF. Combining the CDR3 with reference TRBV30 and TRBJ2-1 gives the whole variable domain SQTIHQWPATLVQPVGSPLSLECTVEGTSNPNLYWYRQAAGRGLQLLFYSVGIGQISSEVPQNLSASRPQDRQFILSSKKLLLSDSGFYLCAWSVGDSYNEQFFGPGTRLTVL.